These 32 T cell receptor beta chains came from one sample sequenced in a study of cytomegalovirus exposure and HLA in healthy donors (dated by TCRdb to between 2016 and 2019). The method was the immunoSEQ multiplex PCR assay. A mixture of 60 forward primers for TCR Vbeta segments and 13 reverse primers for TCR Jbeta segments was used in the multiplex PCR. As stored in TCRdb, this immuneACCESS dataset retains in-frame rearrangements with V and J assigned. A fraction of the clones does not appear; measured against another copy, unresolved V genes explain less than half of the discrepancy, and the remainder lacks a known reason. Here the sample has roughly 140,000 clones; around 84% occur a single time. Roughly 2.5% of the sample is held by the ten biggest clonotypes. Sequencing was performed on PBMCs. The source is a boy between 2 and 15 years old in good health and CMV-seronegative.

The chain recombines TRBV7-3 with TRBJ2-1, with 12 bases fitting TRBD2. The CDR3 is made up of 18 amino acids. Germline assignment: CDR1 SGHTA and CDR2 FQGTGA. J was trimmed by 8 bases and V by 5 bases; bases with no gene match: 16. The CDR3 region has the DNA TGTGCCAGCAGCCAGCCCCCTAGCGGGAGGGCCAGTGATGATGAGCAGTTCTTC. Amino acid sequence: CASSQPPSGRASDDEQFF.

The chain is built from TRBV11-2 and TRBJ2-2; D uncertain. The V gene lost 5 bases and the J gene lost 1 base, with 5 bases spanning the gap. The V gene's germline CDR1 is SGHAT and CDR2 FQNNGV. The CDR3 covers 13 residues. The DNA of the CDR3 is TGTGCCAGCAGCCCTTTGAACACCGGGGAGCTGTTTTTT. It encodes CASSPLNTGELFF.

V gene TRBV6-6 combines with J gene TRBJ1-1; TRBD1 aligns across 8 bases. V lost 6 bases and J lost 6; bases outside the gene matches: 6. The CDR3 has 13 amino acids. Germline values: CDR1 MNHNY, CDR2 SVGAGI (reference sequence). The chain's CDR3 is CASSAKQGAEAFF. CDR3 coding DNA: TGTGCCAGCAGCGCGAAACAGGGGGCTGAAGCTTTCTTT.

The chain has TRBV14 and TRBJ1-2; D not certain. Germline assignment: CDR1 SGHDN and CDR2 FVKESK. Trimming took off 2 bases at V and 4 bases at J, with 8 bases between the two ends. CDR3 length: 13 residues. The CDR3, as DNA: TGTGCCAGCAGCCAAAGCACCTTCTATGGCTACACCTTC. Amino acids: CASSQSTFYGYTF.

This chain joins TRBV4-1 and TRBJ2-5; 7 bases fit TRBD1. The length of the CDR3 is 16 residues. V lost 3 bases and J lost 4; bases outside the gene matches: 11. The V gene's germline CDR1 is MGHRA and CDR2 YSYEKL. CDR3 protein: CASSHPETGAGETQYF. CDR3 coding DNA: TGCGCCAGCAGCCATCCGGAAACAGGGGCGGGAGAGACCCAGTACTTC.

This sequence joins TRBV5-1 and TRBJ2-1; the D is unclear. V was trimmed by 4 bases and J by 0 bases, leaving 11 bases between them. The germline CDR1 and CDR2 sequences are SGHRS and YFSETQ. The CDR3 is 15 residues long. As DNA, the CDR3 is TGCGCCAGCAGCGTCCCAGAAAGCTCCTACAATGAGCAGTTCTTC. Translation: CASSVPESSYNEQFF.

The genes are TRBV18 and TRBJ2-6; D not resolved. Germline V CDR1 and CDR2: KGHSH, LQKENI. The CDR3 has 14 amino acids. Deletions cut 6 bases from V and 0 bases from J, with 6 bases between. The CDR3: CASSGNSGANVLTF. Here the CDR3 DNA reads TGTGCCAGCTCGGGCAACTCTGGGGCCAACGTCCTGACTTTC.

This clone was seen only a few times. The chain is built from TRBV27 and TRBJ2-1, with 9 bases lining up with TRBD2. This CDR3 contains 19 residues. The J segment lost 5 bases and the V segment lost 2 bases, leaving 16 bases of the junction unmatched. Germline V CDR1 and CDR2: MNHEY, SMNVEV (reference sequence). CDR3 bases: TGTGCCAGCAGTTTACGCCCCGTTACGGTGCTAGCGGGGAACAATGAGCAGTTCTTC. Protein sequence: CASSLRPVTVLAGNNEQFF.

The V and J genes are TRBV11-3 and TRBJ2-7, with TRBD1 as a possible D gene (7 bases). This CDR3 has 17 amino acids. The V and J ends lost 4 bases and 0 bases respectively, with 19 bases between them. Germline V gene data show CDR1 as SGHNT and CDR2 as YENEEA. The CDR3 reads CASSSIASGGYSYEQYF. For the CDR3, the DNA is TGTGCCAGCAGCTCAATTGCCTCAGGGGGGTACTCCTACGAGCAGTACTTC.

The J gene is TRBJ2-7, the V gene TRBV2, with TRBD2 matching over 11 bases. Germline V gives CDR1 SNHLY, CDR2 FYNNEI. CDR3 length equals 14 residues. V shed 6 bases and J 3 bases; nucleotides not matched to a gene: 4. CDR3 nucleotides: TGTGCCAGCAGGCCTCTAGCGGGGGGCTACGAGCAGTACTTC. This gives the protein CASRPLAGGYEQYF.

This chain connects TRBV6-1 to TRBJ1-5, with 11 bases identical to TRBD1. The V segment lost 9 bases and the J segment 7 bases; nucleotides outside the gene matches: 8. CDR3 length equals 14 residues. The germline V gene encodes CDR1 MNHNS and CDR2 SASEGT. In DNA, the CDR3 is TGTGCCAGTATGCCGGGACAGGGGGACCAGCCCCAGCATTTT. This encodes CASMPGQGDQPQHF.

V is TRBV7-9 and J is TRBJ2-3; D unclear. The ends were cut back, 5 bases at V and 2 bases at J, with 8 bases in the middle. The CDR3 loop spans 13 amino acids. Germline loops: CDR1 SEHNR, CDR2 FQNEAQ (reference sequence). This CDR3 is CASSDTYTDTQYF. CDR3 bases: TGTGCCAGCAGCGACACCTACACAGATACGCAGTATTTT.

The J gene is TRBJ1-1, the V gene TRBV2; TRBD1 might be the D (6 bases). Deletions cut 3 bases from V and 5 bases from J, with 10 bases between. This CDR3 spans 13 amino acids. Germline CDR1 and CDR2: SNHLY and FYNNEI. The chain's CDR3 is CASSEQGLTEAFF. The CDR3 coding sequence is TGTGCCAGCAGTGAGCAGGGGTTGACTGAAGCTTTCTTT.

The J gene is TRBJ1-4, the V gene TRBV2, with D perhaps TRBD1 (6 bases). V lost 6 bases to trimming and J lost 7 bases, with 24 bases between them. The CDR3 sequence is 17 residues long. From germline, CDR1 is SNHLY and CDR2 FYNNEI. Here the CDR3 reads CASRYHLQGVRGEKLFF. The DNA for the CDR3 is TGTGCCAGCAGGTATCACCTACAGGGCGTTCGAGGTGAAAAACTGTTTTTT.

The rearrangement joins TRBV2 to TRBJ1-5; TRBD1 might be the D (6 bases). Germline V lookup: CDR1 SNHLY, CDR2 FYNNEI. CDR3 length: 14 amino acids. Trimming shortened V by 9 bases and J by 6 bases, and 18 bases separated the two germline ends. The CDR3 sequence: CASVGQRWGQPQHF. The CDR3 DNA reads as TGTGCCAGTGTAGGACAGCGCTGGGGTCAGCCCCAGCATTTT.

CDR3 protein: CASSMFREGHQETQYF. The CDR3 DNA is TGTGCCAGTAGTATGTTCCGGGAGGGCCATCAAGAGACCCAGTACTTC. The chain has TRBV19 and TRBJ2-5; 8 nucleotides line up with TRBD2. The CDR3 extends over 16 amino acids. The germline gives CDR1 LNHDA, CDR2 SQIVND (reference sequence). V shed 3 bases, J shed 2 bases, and the junction held 8 bases outside the gene matches.

This clone was seen more than once but under ten times. The V call is TRBV5-1, the J call TRBJ2-7, with a tentative D call TRBD2 (7 bases). The CDR3 consists of 14 residues. The V gene lost 5 bases and the J gene lost 2 bases, with 14 bases spanning the gap. Germline V lookup: CDR1 SGHRS, CDR2 YFSETQ. CDR3 in amino acids: CASSEGGGAYEQYF. For the CDR3, the DNA is TGCGCCAGCAGTGAGGGGGGGGGAGCCTACGAGCAGTACTTC.

The J gene is TRBJ1-2, the V gene TRBV5-4; D is unresolved. Trimming took 2 bases from V and 8 from J, leaving 13 bases between them. The CDR3 contains 13 residues. Germline assignment: CDR1 SGHNT and CDR2 YYREEE (reference sequence). Here the CDR3 DNA reads TGTGCCAGCAGCTTTAACTACCAAAGAGGCTACACCTTC. Amino acid sequence: CASSFNYQRGYTF.

CDR3 DNA sequence: TGTGCCAGCAGACTGGCAGATACGCAGTATTTT. It codes for CASRLADTQYF. The genes are TRBV5-4 and TRBJ2-3; no clear D. Looked up from germline, CDR1 is SGHNT and CDR2 is YYREEE (reference sequence). CDR3 length: 11 residues. V was clipped by 5 bases and J by 4 bases, with 5 bases between them.

This sequence joins TRBV7-9 and TRBJ2-1, with 9 bases identical to TRBD1. V shed 1 base, J shed 7 bases, and the junction held 5 bases outside the gene matches. Germline assignment: CDR1 SEHNR and CDR2 FQNEAQ (reference sequence). The length of the CDR3 is 15 residues. As DNA, the CDR3 is TGTGCCAGCAGCTTAGGGGCGGGGACAGGGAATGAGCAGTTCTTC. Protein product: CASSLGAGTGNEQFF.

J is TRBJ2-1 and V is TRBV28; 9 bases line up with TRBD1. The trim removed 2 bases at V and 8 bases at J, leaving 7 bases unmatched. The germline V gene encodes CDR1 MDHEN and CDR2 SYDVKM. CDR3 size: 15 residues. The CDR3 reads CASSLAGQGRDEQFF. In DNA form, the CDR3 reads TGTGCCAGCAGTTTAGCGGGACAGGGTAGGGATGAGCAGTTCTTC.

This chain connects TRBV7-2 to TRBJ1-6; no definite D call. Trimming shortened V by 2 bases and J by 9 bases, and 11 bases separated the two germline ends. The CDR3 totals 14 residues. CDR1 and CDR2 (germline): SGHTA, FQGNSA. The CDR3 region has the DNA TGTGCCAGCAGCTTAAATGCGCGGGGTTCACCCCTCCACTTT. This encodes CASSLNARGSPLHF.

This rearrangement joins TRBV18 to TRBJ2-7; weak D call: TRBD1 (6 bases). V dropped 3 bases and J dropped 3 bases, with 9 bases sitting between them. CDR3 size: 13 residues. Germline V gene sequence: CDR1 KGHSH, CDR2 LQKENI. CDR3 bases: TGTGCCAGCTCACCCCGGGACATCTACGAGCAGTACTTC. This encodes CASSPRDIYEQYF.

The chain links TRBV19 to TRBJ2-1, with TRBD2 matching over 8 bases. The V gene end was trimmed by 5 bases and the J gene end by 2 bases; junction bases not matched to a gene: 8. Germline CDR1 and CDR2: LNHDA and SQIVND (reference sequence). The CDR3 contains 16 residues. The CDR3 is CASSPLAGTAYNEQFF. CDR3 in DNA: TGTGCCAGTAGTCCCTTAGCGGGGACTGCCTACAATGAGCAGTTCTTC.

The V gene is TRBV19, the J gene TRBJ2-1, with TRBD2 matching over 9 bases. CDR1 is LNHDA, CDR2 SQIVND, per germline (reference sequence). The CDR3 runs 15 residues. The J segment lost 9 bases and the V segment lost 5 bases, leaving 11 bases of the junction unmatched. The chain's CDR3 is CASSPASGMGSEQFF. The CDR3 nucleotides read TGTGCCAGTAGTCCAGCTAGCGGGATGGGGAGTGAGCAGTTCTTC.

The J gene is TRBJ1-5, the V gene TRBV4-1, with D possibly being TRBD1 (6 bases). The germline CDR1 and CDR2 sequences are MGHRA and YSYEKL. Trimming took 2 bases from V and 6 from J, leaving 11 bases between them. The CDR3 totals 14 residues. The CDR3 spells CASSQTGPTQPQHF. CDR3 bases: TGCGCCAGCAGCCAAACAGGGCCGACTCAGCCCCAGCATTTT.

This sequence joins TRBV19 and TRBJ1-6; 8 nucleotides align to TRBD1. CDR1 and CDR2 from the germline V gene are LNHDA and SQIVND (reference sequence). Trimming removed 5 bases from V and 7 bases from J; junction bases left unmatched: 7. CDR3 length: 15 residues. CDR3 residues: CASSPGTGINSPLHF. In DNA form, the CDR3 reads TGTGCCAGTAGTCCCGGGACAGGAATCAATTCACCCCTCCACTTT.

V usage is TRBV5-1 and J usage is TRBJ2-5; TRBD2 aligns across 11 bases. This CDR3 is 16 amino acids long. Germline CDR1 and CDR2: SGHRS and YFSETQ. The V and J ends lost 4 bases and 0 bases, in that order; junction bases with no gene match: 5. The CDR3 here is CASSKLAGGNQETQYF. In DNA form, the CDR3 reads TGCGCCAGCAGCAAGCTAGCGGGGGGCAACCAAGAGACCCAGTACTTC.

In this sample, this clone turned up a few times. J is TRBJ2-7 and V is TRBV6-5; TRBD2 is a possible D gene (6 bases). The CDR3 covers 13 residues. Germline V gene sequence: CDR1 MNHEY, CDR2 SVGAGI. V lost 6 bases, J lost 4 bases, and 13 bases lay in between. The CDR3 DNA reads as TGTGCCAGCAGCCAGGGACTTGGGTACGAGCAGTACTTC. This encodes CASSQGLGYEQYF.

CDR3 nucleotides: TGTGCCAGCAGCTCCCGGACTAGTTTCGGAGGGACCCAGTACTTC. This sequence encodes CASSSRTSFGGTQYF. The chain employs TRBV7-2 and TRBJ2-5, with 7 bases fitting TRBD2. J lost 7 bases, V lost 4 bases, and 12 bases had no gene match. This CDR3 region has 15 residues. From germline, CDR1 is SGHTA and CDR2 FQGNSA.

This sequence joins TRBV4-2 and TRBJ2-5, with TRBD2 matching 9 bases. Trimming cost V 0 bases and J 1 base; bases outside gene matches: 0. Germline CDR1 and CDR2: LGHNA and YNFKEQ. This CDR3 is built from 15 residues. CDR3 DNA: TGTGCCAGCAGCCAAGAGCGGGGGGGCCAAGAGACCCAGTACTTC. Translation gives CASSQERGGQETQYF.

V usage is TRBV4-3 and J usage is TRBJ2-3; weak D call: TRBD2 (5 bases). V was pared by 1 base and J by 1 base, with 9 bases between. Germline lookup yields CDR1 LGHNA and CDR2 YSLEER. The CDR3 loop spans 15 amino acids. Here the CDR3 reads CASSQGLRGTDTQYF. In DNA form, the CDR3 reads TGCGCCAGCAGCCAAGGACTACGCGGCACAGATACGCAGTATTTT.